A selection of T cell receptor beta chains follows, all from one sample in a study of blood T cells in healthy people across ages. A single record per CDR3 protein comes from TCRdb applying MiXCR to the 5' RACE reads. The sample holds roughly 800,000 distinct CDR3 sequences, 25% seen once. This sample was shared with a second study, whose subject was T cells of mothers and their children.

Sequencing was carried out using blood. All receptors derive from a boy aged 5-17 years in good health. The CDR3 runs from the conserved cysteine through the conserved F or W. A D gene is named only where the DNA matches it firmly. Clone size is not always given. Where it is, it says once, few, many or a class for expanded clones.

clone size	J gene	V gene	D gene	CDR3 DNA	CDR3 protein
few	TRBJ2-5	TRBV9	TRBD1	TGTGCCAGCAGCCCCCTAAGGCAGGGGGTCGCCGAGACCCAGTACTTC	CASSPLRQGVAETQYF
.	TRBJ1-6	TRBV7-9	.	TGTGCCAGCAGCTTAGGTGCTGGGACGGCAAATTCACCCCTCCACTTT	CASSLGAGTANSPLHF
few	TRBJ2-7	TRBV29-1	.	TGCAGCGCGACCCAGAGCTACGAGCAGTACTTC	CSATQSYEQYF
.	TRBJ2-5	TRBV30	.	TGTGCCTGGAGTTCTTTAAGGGGGCAAGAGACCCAGTACTTC	CAWSSLRGQETQYF
many	TRBJ2-3	TRBV7-3	TRBD2	TGTGCCAGCAGCCTTGGGACTAGCGGGAACACAGATACGCAGTATTTT	CASSLGTSGNTDTQYF
.	TRBJ2-5	TRBV18	.	TGTGCCAGCTCACCGGATCTAGGGGGAGGAGAGACCCAGTACTTC	CASSPDLGGGETQYF
few	TRBJ2-7	TRBV27	.	TGTGCCAGCAGCTTGGGGGCTCCCCACGAGCAGTACTTC	CASSLGAPHEQYF
.	TRBJ1-4	TRBV7-9	.	TGTGCCAGCACCCTTACAGAAGCAACTAATGAAAAACTGTTTTTT	CASTLTEATNEKLFF
.	TRBJ2-1	TRBV2	.	TGTGCCAGCAGTGACTTAAGGGTCTCAAATGAGCAGTTCTTC	CASSDLRVSNEQFF
few	TRBJ2-6	TRBV7-9	.	TGTGCCAGCAGGATCCAGGGTACTGGGGCCAACGTCCTGACTTTC	CASRIQGTGANVLTF
few	TRBJ2-3	TRBV12-3/TRBV12-4	.	TGTGCCAGCAGTTTATTTTCCAGCGCGGTTACAGATACGCAGTATTTT	CASSLFSSAVTDTQYF
.	TRBJ2-2	TRBV29-1	.	TGCAGCGGGGGCGGACAGTCCGGGGAGCTGTTTTTT	CSGGGQSGELFF
.	TRBJ2-7	TRBV7-9	.	TGTGCCAGCAGCTTAGTTACGGAGAGCTACGAGCAGTACTTC	CASSLVTESYEQYF
.	TRBJ2-7	TRBV4-2	TRBD2	TGTGCCAGCAGCCGAGGAACTAGCGGGAGGCATCCTCCCTACGAGCAGTACTTC	CASSRGTSGRHPPYEQYF
.	TRBJ2-5	TRBV7-2	.	TGTGCCAGCAGCTTAACGGGCTTAGGGGGGACCCAGTACTTC	CASSLTGLGGTQYF
.	TRBJ2-7	TRBV12-3/TRBV12-4	.	TGTGCCAGCAGTTTAGGAGTAAATGTGCTCTACGAGCAGTACTTC	CASSLGVNVLYEQYF